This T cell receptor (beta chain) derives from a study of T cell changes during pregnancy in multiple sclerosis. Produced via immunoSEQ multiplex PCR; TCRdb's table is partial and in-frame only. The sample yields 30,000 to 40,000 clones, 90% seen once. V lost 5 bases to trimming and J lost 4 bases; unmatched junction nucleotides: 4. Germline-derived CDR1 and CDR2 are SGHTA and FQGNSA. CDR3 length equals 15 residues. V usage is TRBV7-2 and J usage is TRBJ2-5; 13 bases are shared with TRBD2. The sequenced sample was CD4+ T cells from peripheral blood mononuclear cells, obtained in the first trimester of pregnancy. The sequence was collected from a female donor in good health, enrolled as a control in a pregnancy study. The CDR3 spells CASSPGLAGVETQYF. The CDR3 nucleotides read TGTGCCAGCAGCCCAGGACTAGCGGGGGTAGAGACCCAGTACTTC.